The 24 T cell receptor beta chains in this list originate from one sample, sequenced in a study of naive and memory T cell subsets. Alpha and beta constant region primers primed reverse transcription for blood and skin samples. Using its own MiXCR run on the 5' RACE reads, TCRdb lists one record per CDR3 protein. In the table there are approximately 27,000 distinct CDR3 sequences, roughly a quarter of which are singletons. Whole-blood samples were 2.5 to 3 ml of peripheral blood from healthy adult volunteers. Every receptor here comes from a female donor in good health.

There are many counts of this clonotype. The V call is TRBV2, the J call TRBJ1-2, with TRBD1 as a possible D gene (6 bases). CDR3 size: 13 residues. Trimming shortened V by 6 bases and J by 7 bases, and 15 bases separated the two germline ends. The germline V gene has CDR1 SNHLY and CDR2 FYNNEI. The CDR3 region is CASRKGGFGGYTF. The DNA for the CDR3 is TGTGCCAGCAGGAAAGGGGGATTCGGTGGCTACACCTTC.

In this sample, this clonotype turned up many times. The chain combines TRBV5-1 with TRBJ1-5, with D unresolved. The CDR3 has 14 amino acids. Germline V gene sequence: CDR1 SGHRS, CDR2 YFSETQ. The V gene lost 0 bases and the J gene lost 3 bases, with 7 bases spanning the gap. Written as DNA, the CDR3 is TGCGCCAGCAGCTTGGGGGGAAACAATCAGCCCCAGCATTTT. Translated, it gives CASSLGGNNQPQHF.

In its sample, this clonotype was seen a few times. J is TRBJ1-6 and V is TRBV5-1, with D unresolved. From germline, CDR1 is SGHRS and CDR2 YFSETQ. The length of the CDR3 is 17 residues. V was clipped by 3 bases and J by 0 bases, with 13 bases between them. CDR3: CASSSRAASSYNSPLHF. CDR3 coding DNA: TGCGCCAGCAGCTCCCGGGCCGCCAGCTCCTATAATTCACCCCTCCACTTT.

CDR3 nucleotide sequence: TGTGCCAGCAGCTTAACGACCCAAGCCCCTCGGAGCACAAGATGCACAGATACGCAGTATTTT. It encodes CASSLTTQAPRSTRCTDTQYF. The chain couples TRBV11-2 to TRBJ2-3; D gene unclear. The CDR3 totals 21 residues. V was cut by 2 bases and J by 1 base, with 28 bases left in between. Germline CDR1 is SGHAT and CDR2 is FQNNGV.

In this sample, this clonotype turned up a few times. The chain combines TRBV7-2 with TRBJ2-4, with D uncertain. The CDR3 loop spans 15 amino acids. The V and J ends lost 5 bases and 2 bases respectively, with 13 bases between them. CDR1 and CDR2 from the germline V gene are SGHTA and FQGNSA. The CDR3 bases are TGTGCCAGCAGCCGGGCCGAGCCAACCAAAAACATTCAGTACTTC. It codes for CASSRAEPTKNIQYF.

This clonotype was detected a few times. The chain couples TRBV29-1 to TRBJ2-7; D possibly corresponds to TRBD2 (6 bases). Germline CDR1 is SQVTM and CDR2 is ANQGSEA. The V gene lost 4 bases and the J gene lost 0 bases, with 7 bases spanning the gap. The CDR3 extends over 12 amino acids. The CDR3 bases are TGCAGCGTTGGCGGGGACTCCTACGAGCAGTACTTC. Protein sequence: CSVGGDSYEQYF.

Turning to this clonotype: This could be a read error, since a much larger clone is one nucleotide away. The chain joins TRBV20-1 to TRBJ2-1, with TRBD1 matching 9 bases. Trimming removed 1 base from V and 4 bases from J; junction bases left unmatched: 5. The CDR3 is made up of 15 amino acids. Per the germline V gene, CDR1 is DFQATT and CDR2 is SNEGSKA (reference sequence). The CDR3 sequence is CSARVGDRVYNEQFF. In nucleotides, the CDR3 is TGCAGTGCTAGAGTCGGGGACAGGGTATACAATGAGCAGTTCTTC.

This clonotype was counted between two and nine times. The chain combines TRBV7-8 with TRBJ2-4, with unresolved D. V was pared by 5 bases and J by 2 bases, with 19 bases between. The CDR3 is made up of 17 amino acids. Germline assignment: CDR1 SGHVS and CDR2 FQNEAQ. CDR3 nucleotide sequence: TGTGCCAGCAGCCCCCTGGGTTCGGGCCTGCCCAAAAACATTCAGTACTTC. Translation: CASSPLGSGLPKNIQYF.

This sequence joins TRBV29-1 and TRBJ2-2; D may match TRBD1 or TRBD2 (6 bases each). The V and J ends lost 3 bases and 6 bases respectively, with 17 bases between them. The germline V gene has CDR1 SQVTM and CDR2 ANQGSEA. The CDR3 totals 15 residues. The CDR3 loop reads CSVDGWGAVAGELFF. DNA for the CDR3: TGCAGCGTTGACGGTTGGGGGGCGGTCGCCGGGGAGCTGTTTTTT.

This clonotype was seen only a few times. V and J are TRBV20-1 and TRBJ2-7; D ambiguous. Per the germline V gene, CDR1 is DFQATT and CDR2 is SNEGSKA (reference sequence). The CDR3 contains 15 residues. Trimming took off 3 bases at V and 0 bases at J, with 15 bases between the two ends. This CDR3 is CSARLRSPPSYEQYF. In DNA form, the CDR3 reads TGCAGTGCTAGGTTAAGGTCACCTCCCTCCTACGAGCAGTACTTC.

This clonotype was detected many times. The CDR3 loop reads CASSLNRGGSPLHF. The CDR3 DNA follows: TGTGCCAGCAGCTTGAACAGGGGAGGTTCACCCCTCCACTTT. The J gene is TRBJ1-6, the V gene TRBV7-2; TRBD1 matches at 7 bases. Trimming at V came to 3 bases and at J to 9 bases, leaving 5 bases not matched to a gene. The germline CDR1 and CDR2 sequences are SGHTA and FQGNSA. CDR3 length equals 14 residues.

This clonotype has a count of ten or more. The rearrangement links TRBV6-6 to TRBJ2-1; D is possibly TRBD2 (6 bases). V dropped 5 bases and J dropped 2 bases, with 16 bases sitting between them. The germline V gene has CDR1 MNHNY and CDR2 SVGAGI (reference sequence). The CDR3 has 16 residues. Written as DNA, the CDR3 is TGTGCCAGCAGTCCCACCGGGACTCCCACCTACAATGAGCAGTTCTTC. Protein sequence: CASSPTGTPTYNEQFF.

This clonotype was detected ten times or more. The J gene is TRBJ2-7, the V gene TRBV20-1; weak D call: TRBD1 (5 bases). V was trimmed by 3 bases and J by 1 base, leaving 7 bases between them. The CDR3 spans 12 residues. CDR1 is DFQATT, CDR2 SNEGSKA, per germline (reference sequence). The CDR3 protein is CSASDSSYEQYF. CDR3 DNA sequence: TGCAGTGCTAGTGACAGTTCCTACGAGCAGTACTTC.

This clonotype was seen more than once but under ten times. The CDR3 loop reads CRGGPTDEQFF. The CDR3 DNA sequence: TGTAGAGGCGGACCCACGGATGAGCAGTTCTTC. The gene calls are TRBV6-5 and TRBJ2-1; D call uncertain. Germline V gives CDR1 MNHEY, CDR2 SVGAGI. The CDR3 totals 11 residues.

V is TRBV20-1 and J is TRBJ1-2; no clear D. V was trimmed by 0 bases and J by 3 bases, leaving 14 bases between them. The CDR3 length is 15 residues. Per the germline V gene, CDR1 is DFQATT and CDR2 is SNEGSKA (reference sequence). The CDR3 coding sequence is TGCAGTGCTAGAGAGCTGACCCGAGGCGACTATGGCTACACCTTC. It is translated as CSARELTRGDYGYTF.

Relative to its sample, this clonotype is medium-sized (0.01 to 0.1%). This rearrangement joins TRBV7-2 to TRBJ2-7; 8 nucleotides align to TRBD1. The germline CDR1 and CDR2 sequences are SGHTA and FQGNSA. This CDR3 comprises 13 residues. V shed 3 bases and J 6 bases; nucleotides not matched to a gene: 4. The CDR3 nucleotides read TGTGCCAGCAGCTTGGACAGGGTCGTCGAGCAGTACTTC. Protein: CASSLDRVVEQYF.

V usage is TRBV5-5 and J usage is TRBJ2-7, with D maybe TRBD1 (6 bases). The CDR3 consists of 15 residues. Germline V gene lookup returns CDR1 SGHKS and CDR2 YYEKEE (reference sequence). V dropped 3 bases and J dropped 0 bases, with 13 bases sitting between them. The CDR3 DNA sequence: TGTGCCAGCAGCTCAGGGGTCCGAGACTCCTACGAGCAGTACTTC. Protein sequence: CASSSGVRDSYEQYF.

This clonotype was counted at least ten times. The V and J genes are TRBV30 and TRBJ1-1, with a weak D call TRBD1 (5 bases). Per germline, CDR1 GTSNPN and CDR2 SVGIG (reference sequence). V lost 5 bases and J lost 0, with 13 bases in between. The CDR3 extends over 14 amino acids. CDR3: CAWRRGWLNTEAFF. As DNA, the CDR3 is TGTGCCTGGCGACGGGGCTGGCTGAACACTGAAGCTTTCTTT.

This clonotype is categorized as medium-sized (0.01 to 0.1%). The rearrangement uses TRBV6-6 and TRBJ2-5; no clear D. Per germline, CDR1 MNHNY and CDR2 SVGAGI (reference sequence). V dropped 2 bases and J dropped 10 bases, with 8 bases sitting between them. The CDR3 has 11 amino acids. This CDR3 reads CASSYAHIQYF. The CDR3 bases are TGTGCCAGCAGTTACGCCCACATCCAGTACTTC.

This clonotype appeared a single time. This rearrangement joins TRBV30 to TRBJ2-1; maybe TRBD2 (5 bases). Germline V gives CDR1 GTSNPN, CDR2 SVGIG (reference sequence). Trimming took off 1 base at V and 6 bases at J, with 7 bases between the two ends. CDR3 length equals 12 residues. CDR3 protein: CAWSARGNEQFF. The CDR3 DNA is TGTGCCTGGAGTGCACGGGGCAATGAGCAGTTCTTC.

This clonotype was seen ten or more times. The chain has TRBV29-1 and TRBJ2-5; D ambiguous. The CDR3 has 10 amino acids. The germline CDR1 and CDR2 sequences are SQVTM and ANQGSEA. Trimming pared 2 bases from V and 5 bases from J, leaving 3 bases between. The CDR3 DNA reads TGCAGCGTTGAATCCGAGACCCAGTACTTC. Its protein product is CSVESETQYF.

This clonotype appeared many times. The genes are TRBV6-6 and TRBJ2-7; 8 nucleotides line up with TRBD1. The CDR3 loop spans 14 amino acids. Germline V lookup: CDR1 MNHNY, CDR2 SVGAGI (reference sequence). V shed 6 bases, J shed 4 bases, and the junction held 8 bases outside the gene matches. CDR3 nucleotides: TGTGCCAGCAGCCGCCGGGACAGGTGGTACGAGCAGTACTTC. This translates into CASSRRDRWYEQYF.

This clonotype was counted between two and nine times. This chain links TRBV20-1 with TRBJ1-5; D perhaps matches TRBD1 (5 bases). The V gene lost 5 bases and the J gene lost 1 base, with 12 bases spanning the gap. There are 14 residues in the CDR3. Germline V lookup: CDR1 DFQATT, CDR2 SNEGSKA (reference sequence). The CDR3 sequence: CSAGKTASNQPQHF. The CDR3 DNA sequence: TGCAGTGCTGGAAAGACAGCGAGCAATCAGCCCCAGCATTTT.

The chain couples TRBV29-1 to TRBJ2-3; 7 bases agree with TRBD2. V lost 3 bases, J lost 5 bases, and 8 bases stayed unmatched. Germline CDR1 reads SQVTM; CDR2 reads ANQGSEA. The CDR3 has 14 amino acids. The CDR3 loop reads CSVEGGSSVDTQYF. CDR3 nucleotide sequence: TGCAGCGTTGAGGGCGGGAGTAGTGTAGATACGCAGTATTTT.